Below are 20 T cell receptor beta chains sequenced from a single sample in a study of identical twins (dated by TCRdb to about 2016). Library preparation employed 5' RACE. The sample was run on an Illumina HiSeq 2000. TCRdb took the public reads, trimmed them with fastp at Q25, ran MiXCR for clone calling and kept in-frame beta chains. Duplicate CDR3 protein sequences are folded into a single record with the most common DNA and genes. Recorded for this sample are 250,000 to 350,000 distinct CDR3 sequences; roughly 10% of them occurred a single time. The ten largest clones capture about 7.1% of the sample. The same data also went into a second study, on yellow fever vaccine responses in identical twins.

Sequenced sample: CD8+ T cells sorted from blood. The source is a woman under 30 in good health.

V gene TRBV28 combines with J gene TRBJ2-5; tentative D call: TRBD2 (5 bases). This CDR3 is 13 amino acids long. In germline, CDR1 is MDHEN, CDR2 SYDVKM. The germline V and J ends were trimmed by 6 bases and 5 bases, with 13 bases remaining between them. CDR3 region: CASRLRGSETQYF. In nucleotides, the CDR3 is TGTGCCAGCAGGCTCCGGGGTTCTGAGACCCAGTACTTC.

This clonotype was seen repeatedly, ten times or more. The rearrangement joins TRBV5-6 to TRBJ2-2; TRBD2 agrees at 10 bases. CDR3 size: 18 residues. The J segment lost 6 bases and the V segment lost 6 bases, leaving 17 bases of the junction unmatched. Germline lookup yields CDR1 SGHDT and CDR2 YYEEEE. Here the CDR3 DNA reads TGTGCCAGCAACCTTGCCAGCGGGGGGGCCCTAGGGGCCGGGGAGCTGTTTTTT. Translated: CASNLASGGALGAGELFF. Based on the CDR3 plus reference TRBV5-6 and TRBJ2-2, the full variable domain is DAGVTQSPTHLIKTRGQQVTLRCSPKSGHDTVSWYQQALGQGPQFIFQYYEEEERQRGNFPDRFSGHQFPNYSSELNVNALLLGDSALYLCASNLASGGALGAGELFFGEGSRLTVL.

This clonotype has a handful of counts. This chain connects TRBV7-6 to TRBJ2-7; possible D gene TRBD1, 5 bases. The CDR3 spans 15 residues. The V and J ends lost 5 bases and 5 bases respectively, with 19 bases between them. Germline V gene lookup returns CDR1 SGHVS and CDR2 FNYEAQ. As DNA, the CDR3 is TGTGCCAGCAGCGCCAGGGATCCTGCGGACCACGAGCAGTACTTC. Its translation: CASSARDPADHEQYF.

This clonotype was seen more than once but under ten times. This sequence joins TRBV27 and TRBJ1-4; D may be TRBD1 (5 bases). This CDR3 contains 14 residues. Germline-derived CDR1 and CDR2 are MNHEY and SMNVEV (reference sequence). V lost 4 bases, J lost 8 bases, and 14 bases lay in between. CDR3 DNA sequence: TGTGCCAGCAGTTATCGGGGGGAGGGAGAAAAACTGTTTTTT. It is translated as CASSYRGEGEKLFF.

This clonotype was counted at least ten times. CDR3 bases: TGTGCCAGCAGCCCAGGGACGTCAGACACCGGGGAGCTGTTTTTT. As protein: CASSPGTSDTGELFF. The chain couples TRBV7-9 to TRBJ2-2; D may match TRBD1 or TRBD2 (5 bases each). Germline V gene lookup returns CDR1 SEHNR and CDR2 FQNEAQ (reference sequence). The CDR3 sequence is 15 residues long. Trimming pared 5 bases from V and 3 bases from J, leaving 13 bases between.

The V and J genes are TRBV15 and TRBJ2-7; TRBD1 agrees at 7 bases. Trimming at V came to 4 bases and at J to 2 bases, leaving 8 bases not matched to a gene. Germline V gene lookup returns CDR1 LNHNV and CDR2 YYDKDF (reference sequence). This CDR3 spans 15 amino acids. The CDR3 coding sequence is TGTGCCACCAGCAAAGCTCGACAGGGAACCTACGAGCAGTACTTC. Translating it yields CATSKARQGTYEQYF.

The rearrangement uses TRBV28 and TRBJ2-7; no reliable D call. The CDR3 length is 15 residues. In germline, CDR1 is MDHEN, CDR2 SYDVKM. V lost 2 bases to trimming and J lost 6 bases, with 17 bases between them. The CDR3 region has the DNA TGTGCCAGCAGTTTAGGGGTTCGCGGCATGAGCGAGCAGTACTTC. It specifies CASSLGVRGMSEQYF.

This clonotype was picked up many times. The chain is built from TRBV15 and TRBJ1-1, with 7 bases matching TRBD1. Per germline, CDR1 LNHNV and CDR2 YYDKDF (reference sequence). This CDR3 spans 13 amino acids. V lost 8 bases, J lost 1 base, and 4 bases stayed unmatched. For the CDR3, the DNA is TGTGCCACCGTACAGGGGACGAACACTGAAGCTTTCTTT. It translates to CATVQGTNTEAFF.

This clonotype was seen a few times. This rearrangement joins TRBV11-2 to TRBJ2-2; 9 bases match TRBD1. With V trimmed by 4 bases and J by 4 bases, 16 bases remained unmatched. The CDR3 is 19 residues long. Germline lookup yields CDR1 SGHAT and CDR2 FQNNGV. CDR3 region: CASSSFPRDRARGTGELFF. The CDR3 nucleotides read TGTGCCAGCAGCTCTTTTCCCCGGGACAGGGCAAGGGGCACCGGGGAGCTGTTTTTT.

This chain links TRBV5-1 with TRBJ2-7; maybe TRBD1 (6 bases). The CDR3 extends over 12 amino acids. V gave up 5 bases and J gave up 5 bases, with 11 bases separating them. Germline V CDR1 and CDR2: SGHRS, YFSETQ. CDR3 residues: CASRGGNHEQYF. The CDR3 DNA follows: TGCGCCAGCAGAGGGGGTAACCACGAGCAGTACTTC. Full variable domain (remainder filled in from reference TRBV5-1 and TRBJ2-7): KAGVTQTPRYLIKTRGQQVTLSCSPISGHRSVSWYQQTPGQGLQFLFEYFSETQRNKGNFPGRFSGRQFSNSRSEMNVSTLELGDSALYLCASRGGNHEQYFGPGTRLTVT.

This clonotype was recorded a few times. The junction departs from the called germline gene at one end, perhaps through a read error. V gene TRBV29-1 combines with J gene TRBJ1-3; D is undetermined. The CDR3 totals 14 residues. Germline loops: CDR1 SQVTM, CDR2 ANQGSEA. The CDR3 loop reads CSIRAARAGNTTYF. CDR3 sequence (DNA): TGCAGCATCCGTGCAGCAAGGGCTGGAAACACCACATATTTT.

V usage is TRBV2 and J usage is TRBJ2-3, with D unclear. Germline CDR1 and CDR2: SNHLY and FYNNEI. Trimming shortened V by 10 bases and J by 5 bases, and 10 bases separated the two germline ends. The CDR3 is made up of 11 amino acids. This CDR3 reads CATTTGDTQYF. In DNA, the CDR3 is TGTGCCACTACGACCGGAGATACGCAGTATTTT.

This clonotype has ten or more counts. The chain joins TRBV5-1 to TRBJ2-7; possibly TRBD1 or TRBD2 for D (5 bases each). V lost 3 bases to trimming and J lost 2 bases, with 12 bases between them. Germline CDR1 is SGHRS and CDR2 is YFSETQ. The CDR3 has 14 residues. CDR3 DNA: TGCGCCAGCAGCTCCGGGACCGCCACCTACGAGCAGTACTTC. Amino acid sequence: CASSSGTATYEQYF.

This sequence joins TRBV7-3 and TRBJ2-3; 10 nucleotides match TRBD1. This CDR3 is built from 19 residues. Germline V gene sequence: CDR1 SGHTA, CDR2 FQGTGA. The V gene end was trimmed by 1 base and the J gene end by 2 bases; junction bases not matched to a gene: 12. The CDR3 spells CASSLNFGTGDPNTDTQYF. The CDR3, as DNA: TGTGCCAGCAGCTTAAACTTCGGGACAGGGGACCCTAACACAGATACGCAGTATTTT.

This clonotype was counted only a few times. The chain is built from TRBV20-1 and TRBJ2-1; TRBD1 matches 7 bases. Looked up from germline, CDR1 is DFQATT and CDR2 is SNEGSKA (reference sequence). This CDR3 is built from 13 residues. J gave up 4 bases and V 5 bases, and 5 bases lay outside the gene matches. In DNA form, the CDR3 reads TGCAGTGCTGGACAGGCACTTTACAATGAGCAGTTCTTC. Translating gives CSAGQALYNEQFF.

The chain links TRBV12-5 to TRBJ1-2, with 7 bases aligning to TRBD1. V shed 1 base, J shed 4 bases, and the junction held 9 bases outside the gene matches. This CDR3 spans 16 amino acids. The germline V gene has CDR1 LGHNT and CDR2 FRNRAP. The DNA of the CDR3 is TGTGCTAGTGGTTTGGGTCTAGGGGGCAACAGCTATGGCTACACCTTC. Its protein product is CASGLGLGGNSYGYTF.

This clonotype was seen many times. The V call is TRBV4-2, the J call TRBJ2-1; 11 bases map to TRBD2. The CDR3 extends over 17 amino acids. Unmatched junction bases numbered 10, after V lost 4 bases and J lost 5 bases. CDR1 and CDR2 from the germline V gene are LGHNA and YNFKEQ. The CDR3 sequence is CASSPIFTSGGNNEQFF. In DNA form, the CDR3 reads TGTGCCAGCAGCCCTATTTTCACTAGCGGGGGAAACAATGAGCAGTTCTTC.

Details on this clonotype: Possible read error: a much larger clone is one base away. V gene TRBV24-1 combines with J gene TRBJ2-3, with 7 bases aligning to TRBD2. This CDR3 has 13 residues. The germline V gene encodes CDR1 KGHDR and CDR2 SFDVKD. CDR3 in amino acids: CAASRWEGDTQYF. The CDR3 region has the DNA TGTGCCGCCAGTCGGTGGGAGGGGGATACGCAGTATTTT.

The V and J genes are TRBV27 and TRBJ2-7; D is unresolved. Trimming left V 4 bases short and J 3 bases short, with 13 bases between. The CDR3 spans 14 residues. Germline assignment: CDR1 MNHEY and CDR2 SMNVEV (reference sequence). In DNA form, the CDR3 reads TGTGCCAGCAGTTACCCGGGCTATTTCTACGAGCAGTACTTC. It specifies CASSYPGYFYEQYF.

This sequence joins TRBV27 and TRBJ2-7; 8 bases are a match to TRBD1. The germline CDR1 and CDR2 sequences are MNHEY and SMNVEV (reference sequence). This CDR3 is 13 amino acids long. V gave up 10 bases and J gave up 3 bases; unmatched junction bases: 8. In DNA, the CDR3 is TGTGCCACCGGACAGGGAATTGACTACGAGCAGTACTTC. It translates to CATGQGIDYEQYF.